The 15 T cell receptor beta chains listed next were all sequenced from one sample in a study of regulatory T cells in long-lasting Graves disease. The authors built TCR beta libraries using iRepertoire HTBI primers and Arm-PCR of CDR3 regions. TCRdb itself ran the multiplex PCR reads through MiXCR, one entry per CDR3 protein. Among 700,000 or so distinct CDR3 sequences, about 32% were seen once, and the ten largest hold around 42%. Sample time point: persistent/refractory GD, antithyroid drugs over 5 years with positive TRAb. Generation of the TCR library employed RNA extracted from PBMCs. The sequences come from peripheral blood mononuclear cells (PBMCs), collected when the disease was refractory, from a patient treated with antithyroid drugs. The receptors were sampled from a female donor with Graves disease.

This clonotype came up a few times. The chain has TRBV30 and TRBJ1-5; 7 bases match TRBD1. The ends lost 0 bases at V and 4 bases at J; junction bases unmatched: 6. Per the germline V gene, CDR1 is GTSNPN and CDR2 is SVGIG (reference sequence). The CDR3 loop spans 15 amino acids. CDR3 amino acids: CAWSVPWTGNQPQHF. CDR3 DNA sequence: TGTGCCTGGAGTGTCCCCTGGACAGGTAATCAGCCCCAGCATTTT.

The chain is built from TRBV9 and TRBJ2-7, with D possibly TRBD1 on 6 matching bases. CDR1 SGDLS and CDR2 YYNGEE come from the germline V gene. V was clipped by 3 bases and J by 6 bases, with 22 bases between them. The CDR3 covers 16 residues. CDR3 nucleotide sequence: TGTGCCAGCAGCGAGGGCTCCGGGACATGGGCGGTCGAGCAGTACTTC. Protein product: CASSEGSGTWAVEQYF.

The chain employs TRBV10-3 and TRBJ2-7, with D maybe TRBD1 (5 bases). V shed 7 bases and J shed 2 bases, with 15 bases lying between them. This CDR3 is built from 14 residues. Germline V lookup: CDR1 ENHRY, CDR2 SYGVKD. The CDR3: CAIIRTTAPYEQYF. The DNA of the CDR3 is TGTGCCATCATCAGGACAACGGCCCCCTACGAGCAGTACTTC.

The chain couples TRBV6-2 or TRBV6-3 to TRBJ1-1; TRBD1 matches at 10 bases. V lost 4 bases and J lost 0; bases outside the gene matches: 8. The CDR3 loop spans 17 amino acids. Germline V gene data show CDR1 as MNHEY and CDR2 as SVGEGT. Here the CDR3 DNA reads TGTGCCAGCAGTTCCGACAGGGGGCGGGTGATGAACACTGAAGCTTTCTTT. Protein product: CASSSDRGRVMNTEAFF.

The chain employs TRBV11-1 and TRBJ2-7; D unresolved. The V end lost 2 bases, the J end lost 4 bases, and 15 bases lay between the germline ends. Germline V lookup: CDR1 SGHAT, CDR2 FQDESV (reference sequence). CDR3 length equals 15 residues. CDR3 DNA: TGTGCCAGCAGCTTAAATCCTTCAGGTTCGTACGAGCAGTACTTC. This encodes CASSLNPSGSYEQYF.

This clonotype was detected a few times. V and J are TRBV7-2 and TRBJ1-1; TRBD1 agrees at 8 bases. Germline CDR1 is SGHTA and CDR2 is FQGNSA. V shed 4 bases, J shed 3 bases, and the junction held 4 bases outside the gene matches. This CDR3 comprises 14 residues. The CDR3 bases are TGTGCCAGCAGCTACAGGACAGGGCACACTGAAGCTTTCTTT. It specifies CASSYRTGHTEAFF.

In this sample, this clonotype turned up a few times. The gene calls are TRBV20-1 and TRBJ2-5; possible D gene TRBD2, 5 bases. Trimming took off 4 bases at V and 5 bases at J, with 11 bases between the two ends. This CDR3 comprises 12 residues. Germline V lookup: CDR1 DFQATT, CDR2 SNEGSKA (reference sequence). The CDR3 spells CSAKDWAETQYF. For the CDR3, the DNA is TGCAGTGCTAAGGACTGGGCTGAGACCCAGTACTTC.

The chain is built from TRBV24-1 and TRBJ1-5, with D perhaps matching TRBD1 (6 bases). Germline-derived CDR1 and CDR2 are KGHDR and SFDVKD. Between the trimmed V and J ends, which lost 5 bases and 7 bases, there was a span of 11 bases. This CDR3 comprises 13 residues. This chain's CDR3 is CATSGTGNQPQHF. The CDR3 DNA follows: TGTGCCACCAGTGGTACAGGGAACCAGCCCCAGCATTTT.

The chain combines TRBV7-8 with TRBJ1-5; 7 nucleotides match TRBD1. CDR1 and CDR2 (germline): SGHVS, FQNEAQ. The CDR3 is 14 amino acids. The V gene end was trimmed by 4 bases and the J gene end by 6 bases; junction bases not matched to a gene: 6. The CDR3 DNA follows: TGTGCCAGCAGCTCCGACAGGGTCCTTCAGCCCCAGCATTTT. Its protein is CASSSDRVLQPQHF.

The V and J genes are TRBV12-3 or TRBV12-4 and TRBJ2-1, with 10 positions matching TRBD2. There are 15 residues in the CDR3. V was pared by 3 bases and J by 8 bases, with 7 bases of the junction left unmatched. The chain's CDR3 is CASSFSSGSNYEQFF. The CDR3 DNA sequence: TGTGCCAGCAGTTTTTCTAGCGGGAGTAACTATGAGCAGTTCTTC.

This clonotype was seen many times. The V call is TRBV6-1, the J call TRBJ1-1; a weak D match, TRBD1 (6 bases). V gave up 5 bases and J gave up 7 bases, with 14 bases separating them. CDR3 length equals 13 residues. Germline V gene data show CDR1 as MNHNS and CDR2 as SASEGT. The CDR3 loop reads CASSPSGGGEAFF. CDR3 nucleotides: TGTGCCAGCAGTCCTTCGGGAGGGGGTGAAGCTTTCTTT.

This chain links TRBV13 with TRBJ1-2, with a tentative D call TRBD1 (6 bases). From germline, CDR1 is PRHDT and CDR2 FYEKMQ (reference sequence). This CDR3 contains 14 residues. V was cut by 1 base and J by 6 bases, with 12 bases left in between. The CDR3 bases are TGTGCCAGCAGCTTAGTAAACAGGGACGATGGCTACACCTTC. This sequence encodes CASSLVNRDDGYTF.

This clonotype was seen only a few times. The V gene is TRBV12-3 or TRBV12-4, the J gene TRBJ2-5, with a tentative D call TRBD2 (6 bases). V dropped 3 bases and J dropped 4 bases, with 15 bases sitting between them. The CDR3 extends over 15 amino acids. In DNA form, the CDR3 reads TGTGCCAGCAGTTTTTTAGAGCGGGCTCCAGAGACCCAGTACTTC. Amino acids: CASSFLERAPETQYF.

Only a few counts were recorded for this clonotype. J is TRBJ2-7 and V is TRBV20-1; 8 bases are a match to TRBD2. The germline V gene has CDR1 DFQATT and CDR2 SNEGSKA (reference sequence). The CDR3 sequence is 14 residues long. With V trimmed by 2 bases and J by 2 bases, 5 bases remained unmatched. The CDR3 sequence is CSARLPGLAYEQYF. In DNA, the CDR3 is TGCAGTGCTAGATTGCCGGGACTAGCCTACGAGCAGTACTTC.

This chain connects TRBV28 to TRBJ2-2; D is uncertain. Germline V lookup: CDR1 MDHEN, CDR2 SYDVKM. The CDR3 is made up of 12 amino acids. V was trimmed by 4 bases and J by 7 bases, leaving 7 bases between them. The CDR3 loop reads CASSSGFGELFF. The CDR3 DNA follows: TGTGCCAGCAGTTCCGGGTTCGGGGAGCTGTTTTTT.